This T cell receptor beta chain stems from a study of T-cell reconstitution after alpha-beta-depleted transplantation in children. Unique molecular identifiers were incorporated during preparation of the TCRbeta library. TCRdb reprocessed the PCR reads via MiXCR and lists one record per CDR3 protein. The sample records almost 500,000 distinct CDR3 sequences, roughly 10% being singletons. The CDR3 extends over 15 amino acids. J was trimmed by 0 bases and V by 5 bases; bases with no gene match: 6. Germline V gene data show CDR1 as SGHTA and CDR2 as FQGNSA. The table lists this clonotype with a few counts.

The chain combines TRBV7-2 with TRBJ2-5; TRBD1 matches 7 bases. The sequencing used PBMCs, collected before TCRalphabeta/CD19-depleted stem cell transplant. This TCR came from a child younger than 10 with inherited bone marrow failure, due to receive a stem cell transplant. This CDR3 reads CASSPGTANQETQYF. The CDR3 DNA follows: TGTGCCAGCAGCCCGGGGACAGCCAACCAAGAGACCCAGTACTTC.